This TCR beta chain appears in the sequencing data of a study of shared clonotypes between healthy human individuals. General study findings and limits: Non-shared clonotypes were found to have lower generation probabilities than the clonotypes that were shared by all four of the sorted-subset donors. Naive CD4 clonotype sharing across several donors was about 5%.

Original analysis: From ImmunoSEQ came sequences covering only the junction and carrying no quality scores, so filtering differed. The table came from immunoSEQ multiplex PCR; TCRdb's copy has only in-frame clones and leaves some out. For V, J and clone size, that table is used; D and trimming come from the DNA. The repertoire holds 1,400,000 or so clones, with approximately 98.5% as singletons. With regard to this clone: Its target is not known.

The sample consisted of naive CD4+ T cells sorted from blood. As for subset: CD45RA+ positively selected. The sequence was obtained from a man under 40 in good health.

This chain's CDR3 is CASSWVAGSAKNIQYF. The CDR3 DNA reads as TGTGCCAGCAGTTGGGTGGCGGGATCAGCCAAAAACATTCAGTACTTC. The chain employs TRBV6-5 and TRBJ2-4, with a weak D call TRBD2 (6 bases). V was pared by 4 bases and J by 0 bases, with 13 bases between. This CDR3 comprises 16 residues. Germline V lookup: CDR1 MNHEY, CDR2 SVGAGI.